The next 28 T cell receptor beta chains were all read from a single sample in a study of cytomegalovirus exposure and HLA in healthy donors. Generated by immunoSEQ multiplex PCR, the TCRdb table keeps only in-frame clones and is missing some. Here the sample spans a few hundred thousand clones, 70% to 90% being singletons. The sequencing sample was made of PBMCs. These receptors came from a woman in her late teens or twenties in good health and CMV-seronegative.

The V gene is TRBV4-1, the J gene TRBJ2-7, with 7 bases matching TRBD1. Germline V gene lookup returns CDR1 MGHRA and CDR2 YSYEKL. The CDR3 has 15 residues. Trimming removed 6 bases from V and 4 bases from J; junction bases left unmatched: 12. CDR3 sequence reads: CASRPPGGRGYEQYF. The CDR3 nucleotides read TGCGCCAGCAGACCACCAGGGGGTAGAGGGTACGAGCAGTACTTC.

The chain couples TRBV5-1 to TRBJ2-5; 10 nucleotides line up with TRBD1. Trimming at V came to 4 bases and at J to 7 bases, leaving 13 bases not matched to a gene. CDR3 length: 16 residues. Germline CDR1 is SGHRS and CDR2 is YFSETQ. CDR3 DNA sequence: TGCGCCAGCAGCGCACTCCCCGGGACAGGGGAGTGGACCCAGTACTTC. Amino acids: CASSALPGTGEWTQYF.

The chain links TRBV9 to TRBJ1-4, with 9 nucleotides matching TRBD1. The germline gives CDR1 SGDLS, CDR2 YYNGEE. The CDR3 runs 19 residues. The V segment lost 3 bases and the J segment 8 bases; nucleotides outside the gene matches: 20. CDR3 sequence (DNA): TGTGCCAGCAGCGGTCTACACCGGGACAGGGAAGGCGAAGTCGAAAAACTGTTTTTT. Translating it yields CASSGLHRDREGEVEKLFF. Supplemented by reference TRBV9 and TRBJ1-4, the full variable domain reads DSGVTQTPKHLITATGQRVTLRCSPRSGDLSVYWYQQSLDQGLQFLIQYYNGEERAKGNILERFSAQQFPDLHSELNLSSLELGDSALYFCASSGLHRDREGEVEKLFFGSGTQLSVL.

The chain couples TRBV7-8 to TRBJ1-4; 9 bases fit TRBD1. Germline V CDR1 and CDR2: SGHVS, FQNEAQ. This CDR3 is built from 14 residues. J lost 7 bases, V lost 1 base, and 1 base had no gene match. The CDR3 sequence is CASSLGQGGEKLFF. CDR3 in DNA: TGTGCCAGCAGCTTAGGACAGGGGGGTGAAAAACTGTTTTTT. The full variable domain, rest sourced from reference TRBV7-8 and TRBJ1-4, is GAGVSQSPRYKVAKRGQDVALRCDPISGHVSLFWYQQALGQGPEFLTYFQNEAQLDKSGLPSDRFFAERPEGSVSTLKIQRTQQEDSAVYLCASSLGQGGEKLFFGSGTQLSVL.

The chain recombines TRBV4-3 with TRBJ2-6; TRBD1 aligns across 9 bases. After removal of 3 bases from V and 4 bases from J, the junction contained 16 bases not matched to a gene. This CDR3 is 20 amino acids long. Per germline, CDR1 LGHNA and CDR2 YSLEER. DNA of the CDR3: TGCGCCAGCAGCCAGGACACCGGGACAGGGATCGATTGGGGGGCCAACGTCCTGACTTTC. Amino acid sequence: CASSQDTGTGIDWGANVLTF.

The CDR3 region is CASRKQQGAHPDTQYF. For the CDR3, the DNA is TGTGCCAGCAGGAAACAACAGGGGGCGCATCCAGATACGCAGTATTTT. V gene TRBV2 combines with J gene TRBJ2-3, with 9 bases matching TRBD1. Germline CDR1 and CDR2: SNHLY and FYNNEI. The CDR3 spans 16 residues. The V segment lost 6 bases and the J segment 4 bases; nucleotides outside the gene matches: 11.

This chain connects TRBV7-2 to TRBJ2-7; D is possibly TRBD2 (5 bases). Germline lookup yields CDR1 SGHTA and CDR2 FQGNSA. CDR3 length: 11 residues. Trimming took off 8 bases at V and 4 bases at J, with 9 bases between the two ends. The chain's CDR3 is CASGGRYEQYF. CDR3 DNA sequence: TGTGCCAGCGGAGGTAGATACGAGCAGTACTTC.

CDR3 region: CAWSGYRTSGRVADTQYF. In nucleotides, the CDR3 is TGTGCCTGGAGCGGTTACCGGACTAGCGGGAGGGTAGCAGATACGCAGTATTTT. The chain carries TRBV30 and TRBJ2-3, with 15 bases fitting TRBD2. V lost 3 bases to trimming and J lost 4 bases; unmatched junction nucleotides: 11. This CDR3 region has 18 residues. Looked up from germline, CDR1 is GTSNPN and CDR2 is SVGIG (reference sequence).

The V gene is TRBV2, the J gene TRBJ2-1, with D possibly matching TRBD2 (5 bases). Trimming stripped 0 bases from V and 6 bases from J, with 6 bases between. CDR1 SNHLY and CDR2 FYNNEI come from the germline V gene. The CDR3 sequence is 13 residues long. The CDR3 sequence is CASSEAAGNEQFF. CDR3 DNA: TGTGCCAGCAGTGAAGCGGCGGGCAATGAGCAGTTCTTC. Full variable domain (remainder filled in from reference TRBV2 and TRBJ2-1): EPEVTQTPSHQVTQMGQEVILRCVPISNHLYFYWYRQILGQKVEFLVSFYNNEISEKSEIFDDQFSVERPDGSNFTLKIRSTKLEDSAMYFCASSEAAGNEQFFGPGTRLTVL.

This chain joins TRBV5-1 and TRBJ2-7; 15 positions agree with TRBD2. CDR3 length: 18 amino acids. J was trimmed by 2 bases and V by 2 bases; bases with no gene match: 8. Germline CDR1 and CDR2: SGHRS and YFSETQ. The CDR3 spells CASSLSGTSGRPAYEQYF. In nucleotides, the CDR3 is TGCGCCAGCAGCTTATCCGGGACTAGCGGGAGGCCCGCCTACGAGCAGTACTTC.

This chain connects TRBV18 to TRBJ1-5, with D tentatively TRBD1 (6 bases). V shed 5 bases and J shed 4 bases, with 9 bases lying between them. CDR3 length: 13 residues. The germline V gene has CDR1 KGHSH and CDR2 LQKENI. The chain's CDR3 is CASSSGVNQPQHF. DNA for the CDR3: TGTGCCAGCTCATCAGGGGTAAATCAGCCCCAGCATTTT.

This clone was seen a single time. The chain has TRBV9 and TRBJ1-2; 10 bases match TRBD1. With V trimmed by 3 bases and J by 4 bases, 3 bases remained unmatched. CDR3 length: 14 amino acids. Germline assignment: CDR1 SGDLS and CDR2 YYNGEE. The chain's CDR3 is CASSEGQGPYGYTF. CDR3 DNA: TGTGCCAGCAGCGAGGGACAGGGGCCCTATGGCTACACCTTC.

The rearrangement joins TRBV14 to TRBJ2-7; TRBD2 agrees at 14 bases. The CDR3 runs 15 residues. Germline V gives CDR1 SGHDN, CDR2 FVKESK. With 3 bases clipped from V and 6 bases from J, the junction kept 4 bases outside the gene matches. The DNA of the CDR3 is TGTGCCAGCAGCCACAAGACTAGCGGGAGGGCCGAGCAGTACTTC. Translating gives CASSHKTSGRAEQYF.

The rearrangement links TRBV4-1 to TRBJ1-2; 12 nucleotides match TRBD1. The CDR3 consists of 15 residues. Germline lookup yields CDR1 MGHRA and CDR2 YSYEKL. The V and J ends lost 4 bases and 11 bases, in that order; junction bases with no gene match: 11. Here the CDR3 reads CASSRGTGTGGAYTF. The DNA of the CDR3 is TGCGCCAGCAGCCGAGGAACAGGGACAGGGGGCGCATACACCTTC.

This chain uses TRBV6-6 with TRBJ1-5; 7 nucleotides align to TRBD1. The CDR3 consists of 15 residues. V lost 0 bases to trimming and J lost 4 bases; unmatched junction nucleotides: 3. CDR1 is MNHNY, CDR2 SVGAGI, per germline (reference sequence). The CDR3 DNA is TGTGCCAGCAGTTACTCGGGGACAGAGAATCAGCCCCAGCATTTT. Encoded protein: CASSYSGTENQPQHF.

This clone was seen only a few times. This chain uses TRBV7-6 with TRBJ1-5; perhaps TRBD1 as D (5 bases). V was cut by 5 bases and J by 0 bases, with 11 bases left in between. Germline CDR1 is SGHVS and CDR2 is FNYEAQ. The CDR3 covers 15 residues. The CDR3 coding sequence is TGTGCCAGCAGCCTGGACACATATAGCAATCAGCCCCAGCATTTT. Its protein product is CASSLDTYSNQPQHF.

CDR3 sequence (DNA): TGCGCCAGCAGCTTGTCCGGACTAGCGGGTCAAGATACGCAGTATTTT. This codes for CASSLSGLAGQDTQYF. V is TRBV5-1 and J is TRBJ2-3; 11 bases align to TRBD2. V trimming: 1 base; J trimming: 5 bases; junction bases outside the gene matches: 6. The CDR3 extends over 16 amino acids. Germline V gene sequence: CDR1 SGHRS, CDR2 YFSETQ.

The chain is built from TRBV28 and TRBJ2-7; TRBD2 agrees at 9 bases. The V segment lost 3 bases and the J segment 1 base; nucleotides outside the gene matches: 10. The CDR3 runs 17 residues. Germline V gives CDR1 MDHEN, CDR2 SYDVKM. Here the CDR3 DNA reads TGTGCCAGCAGTTTCCCTAGCGGGGCATCGTTGTCCTACGAGCAGTACTTC. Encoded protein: CASSFPSGASLSYEQYF.

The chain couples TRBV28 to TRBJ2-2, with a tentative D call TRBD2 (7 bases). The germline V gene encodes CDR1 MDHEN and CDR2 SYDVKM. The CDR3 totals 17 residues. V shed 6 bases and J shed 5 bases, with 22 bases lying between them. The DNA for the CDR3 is TGTGCCAGCAGGAAATTCTCGGGGGGCGCGGAAACCGGGGAGCTGTTTTTT. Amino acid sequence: CASRKFSGGAETGELFF.

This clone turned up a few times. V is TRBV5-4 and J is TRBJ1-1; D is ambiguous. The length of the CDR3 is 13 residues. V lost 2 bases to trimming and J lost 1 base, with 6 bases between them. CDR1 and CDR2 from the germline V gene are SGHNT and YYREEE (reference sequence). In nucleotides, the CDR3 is TGTGCCAGCAGCTTCGACACGAACACTGAAGCTTTCTTT. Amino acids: CASSFDTNTEAFF.

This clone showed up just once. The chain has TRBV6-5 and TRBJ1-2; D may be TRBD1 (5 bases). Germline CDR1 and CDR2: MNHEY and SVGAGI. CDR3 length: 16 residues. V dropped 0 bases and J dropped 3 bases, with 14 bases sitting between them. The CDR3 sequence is CASSYSGEADDYGYTF. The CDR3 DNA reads TGTGCCAGCAGTTACTCGGGGGAGGCAGATGACTATGGCTACACCTTC.

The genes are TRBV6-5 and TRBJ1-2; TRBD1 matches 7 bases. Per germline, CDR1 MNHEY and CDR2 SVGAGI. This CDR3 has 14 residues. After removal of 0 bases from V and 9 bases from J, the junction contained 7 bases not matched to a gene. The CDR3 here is CASSYSTGPLSYTF. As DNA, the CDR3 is TGTGCCAGCAGTTACTCGACAGGGCCTTTAAGCTACACCTTC.

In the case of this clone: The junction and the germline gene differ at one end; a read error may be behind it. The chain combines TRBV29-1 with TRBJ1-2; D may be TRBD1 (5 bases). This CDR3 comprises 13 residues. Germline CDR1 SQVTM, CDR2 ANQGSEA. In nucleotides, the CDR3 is TGCAGCGTTGAAAGGCAGGGTGGCAGGTCGGTTCTCTTC. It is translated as CSVERQGGRSVLF.

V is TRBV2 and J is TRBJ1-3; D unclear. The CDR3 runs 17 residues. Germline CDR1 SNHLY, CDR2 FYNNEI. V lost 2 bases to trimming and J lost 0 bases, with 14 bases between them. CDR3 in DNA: TGTGCCAGCAGTGAACTAACGGTGGCTAGCTCTGGAAACACCATATATTTT. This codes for CASSELTVASSGNTIYF.

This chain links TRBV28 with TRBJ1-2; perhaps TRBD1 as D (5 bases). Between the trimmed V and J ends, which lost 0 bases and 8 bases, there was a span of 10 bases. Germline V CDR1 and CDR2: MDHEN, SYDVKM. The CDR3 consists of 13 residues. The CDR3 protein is CASSLWGGEGYTF. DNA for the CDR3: TGTGCCAGCAGTTTATGGGGGGGTGAAGGCTACACCTTC.

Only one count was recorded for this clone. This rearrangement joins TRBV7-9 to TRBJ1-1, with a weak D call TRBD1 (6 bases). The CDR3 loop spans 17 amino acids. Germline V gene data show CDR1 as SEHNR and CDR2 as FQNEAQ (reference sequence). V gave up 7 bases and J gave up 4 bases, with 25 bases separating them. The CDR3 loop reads CASNPGGGGQGTTEAFF. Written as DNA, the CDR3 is TGTGCCAGCAACCCAGGCGGCGGCGGGCAGGGGACCACTGAAGCTTTCTTT.

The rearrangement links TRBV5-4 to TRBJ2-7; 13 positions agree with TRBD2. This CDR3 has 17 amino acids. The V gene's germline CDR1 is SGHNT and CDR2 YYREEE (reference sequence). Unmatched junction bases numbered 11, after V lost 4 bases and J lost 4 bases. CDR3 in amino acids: CASSLRTSGGLKYEQYF. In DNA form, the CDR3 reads TGTGCCAGCAGCCTAAGGACTAGCGGGGGACTGAAGTACGAGCAGTACTTC.

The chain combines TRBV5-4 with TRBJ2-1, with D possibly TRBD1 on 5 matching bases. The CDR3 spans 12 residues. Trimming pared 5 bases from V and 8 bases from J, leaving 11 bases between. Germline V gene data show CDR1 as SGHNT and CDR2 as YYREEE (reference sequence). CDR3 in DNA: TGTGCCAGCAGTCCCTGGGGCGATGAGCAGTTCTTC. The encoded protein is CASSPWGDEQFF.